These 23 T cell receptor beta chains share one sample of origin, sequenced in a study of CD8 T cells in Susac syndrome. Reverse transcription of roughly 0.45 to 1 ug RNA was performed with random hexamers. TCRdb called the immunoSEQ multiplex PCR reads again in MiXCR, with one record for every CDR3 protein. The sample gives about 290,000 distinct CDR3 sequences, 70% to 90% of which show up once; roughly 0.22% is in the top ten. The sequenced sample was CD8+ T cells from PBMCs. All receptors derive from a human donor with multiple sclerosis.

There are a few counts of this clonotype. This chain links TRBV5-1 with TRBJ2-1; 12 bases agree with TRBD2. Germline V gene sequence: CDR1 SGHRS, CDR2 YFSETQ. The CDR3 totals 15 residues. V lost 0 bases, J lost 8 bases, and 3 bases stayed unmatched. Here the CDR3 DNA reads TGCGCCAGCAGCTTGGCGGCTAGCGGGAGGGATGAGCAGTTCTTC. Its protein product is CASSLAASGRDEQFF.

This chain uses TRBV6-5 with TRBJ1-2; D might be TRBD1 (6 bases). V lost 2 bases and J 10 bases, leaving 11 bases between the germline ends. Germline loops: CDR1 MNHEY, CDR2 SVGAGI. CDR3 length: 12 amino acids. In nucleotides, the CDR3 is TGTGCCAGCAGTTACACAGGGAGGGACTACACCTTC. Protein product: CASSYTGRDYTF.

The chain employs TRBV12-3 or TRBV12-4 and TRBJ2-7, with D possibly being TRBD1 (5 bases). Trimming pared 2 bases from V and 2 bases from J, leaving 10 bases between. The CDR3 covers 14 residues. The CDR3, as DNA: TGTGCCAGCAGTTTATGGGGCGAGACCTACGAGCAGTACTTC. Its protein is CASSLWGETYEQYF.

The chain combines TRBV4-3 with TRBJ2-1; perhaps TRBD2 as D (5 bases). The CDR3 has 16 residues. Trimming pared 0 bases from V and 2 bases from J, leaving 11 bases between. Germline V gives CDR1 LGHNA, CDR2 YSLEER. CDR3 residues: CASSQDGAEPYNEQFF. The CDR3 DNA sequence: TGCGCCAGCAGCCAAGACGGAGCGGAGCCCTACAATGAGCAGTTCTTC.

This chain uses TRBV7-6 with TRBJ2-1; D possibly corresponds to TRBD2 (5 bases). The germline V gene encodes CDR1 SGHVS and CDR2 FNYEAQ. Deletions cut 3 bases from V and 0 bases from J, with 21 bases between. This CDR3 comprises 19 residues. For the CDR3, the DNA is TGTGCCAGCAGCTTGGAGGCACCTACGGACCCGAGCTCCTACAATGAGCAGTTCTTC. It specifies CASSLEAPTDPSSYNEQFF.

The CDR3 region has the DNA TGTGCCAGCAGTGGGACAGGGCTCGACGAGCAGTACTTC. Encoded protein: CASSGTGLDEQYF. The chain recombines TRBV12-3 or TRBV12-4 with TRBJ2-7; 9 bases line up with TRBD1. V shed 5 bases and J 5 bases; nucleotides not matched to a gene: 4. The CDR3 spans 13 residues.

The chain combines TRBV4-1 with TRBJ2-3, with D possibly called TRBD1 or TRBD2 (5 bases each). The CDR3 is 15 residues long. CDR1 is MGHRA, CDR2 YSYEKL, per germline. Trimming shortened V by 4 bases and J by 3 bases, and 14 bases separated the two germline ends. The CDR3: CASSPPGPGTDTQYF. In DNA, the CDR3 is TGCGCCAGCAGCCCTCCGGGACCAGGGACAGATACGCAGTATTTT.

The CDR3 DNA reads TGCGCCAGCAGCCAGGTCCCGGGACAGGGGGCGGGGGCCTACGAGCAGTACTTC. Its translation: CASSQVPGQGAGAYEQYF. J is TRBJ2-7 and V is TRBV4-3, with 12 bases that match TRBD1. Germline V CDR1 and CDR2: LGHNA, YSLEER. This CDR3 is 18 amino acids long. The J segment lost 2 bases and the V segment lost 3 bases, leaving 11 bases of the junction unmatched.

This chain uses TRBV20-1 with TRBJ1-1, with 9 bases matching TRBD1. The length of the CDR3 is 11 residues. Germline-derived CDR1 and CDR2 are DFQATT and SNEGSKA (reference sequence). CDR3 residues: CTVGQGTEAFF. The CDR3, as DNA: TGCACTGTGGGACAGGGCACTGAAGCTTTCTTT.

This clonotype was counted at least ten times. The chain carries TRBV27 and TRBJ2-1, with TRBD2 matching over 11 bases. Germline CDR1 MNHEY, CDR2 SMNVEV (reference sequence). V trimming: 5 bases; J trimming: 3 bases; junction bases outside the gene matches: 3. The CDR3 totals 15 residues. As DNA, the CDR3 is TGTGCCAGCAGTCCCGGGACTAGCGGCTACAATGAGCAGTTCTTC. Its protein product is CASSPGTSGYNEQFF.

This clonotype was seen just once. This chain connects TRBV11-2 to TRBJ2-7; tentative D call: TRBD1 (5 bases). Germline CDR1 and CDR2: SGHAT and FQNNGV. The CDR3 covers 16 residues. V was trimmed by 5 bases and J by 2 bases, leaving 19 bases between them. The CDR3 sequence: CASSLLFSGLTYEQYF. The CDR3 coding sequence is TGTGCCAGCAGCCTACTTTTTTCAGGGCTGACCTACGAGCAGTACTTC. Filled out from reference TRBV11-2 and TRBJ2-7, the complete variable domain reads EAGVAQSPRYKIIEKRQSVAFWCNPISGHATLYWYQQILGQGPKLLIQFQNNGVVDDSQLPKDRFSAERLKGVDSTLKIQPAKLEDSAVYLCASSLLFSGLTYEQYFGPGTRLTVT.

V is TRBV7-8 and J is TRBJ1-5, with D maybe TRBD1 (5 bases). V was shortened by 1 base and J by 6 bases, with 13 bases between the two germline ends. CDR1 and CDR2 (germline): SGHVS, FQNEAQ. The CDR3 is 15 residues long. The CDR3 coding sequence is TGTGCCAGCAGCTTAGAGGGCAGGGTAGGTCAGCCCCAGCATTTT. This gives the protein CASSLEGRVGQPQHF. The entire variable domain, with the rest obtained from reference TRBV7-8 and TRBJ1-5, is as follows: GAGVSQSPRYKVAKRGQDVALRCDPISGHVSLFWYQQALGQGPEFLTYFQNEAQLDKSGLPSDRFFAERPEGSVSTLKIQRTQQEDSAVYLCASSLEGRVGQPQHFGDGTRLSIL.

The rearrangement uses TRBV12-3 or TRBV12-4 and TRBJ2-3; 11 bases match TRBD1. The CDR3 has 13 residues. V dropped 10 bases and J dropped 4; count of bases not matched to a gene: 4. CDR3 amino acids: CATRDRGSDTQYF. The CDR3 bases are TGTGCCACTCGGGACAGGGGGTCAGATACGCAGTATTTT.

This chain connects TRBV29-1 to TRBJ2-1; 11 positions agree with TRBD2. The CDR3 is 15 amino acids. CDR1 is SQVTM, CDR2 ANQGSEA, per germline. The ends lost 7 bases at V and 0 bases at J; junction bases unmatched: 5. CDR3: CSGRTSGRSYNEQFF. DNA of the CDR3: TGCAGCGGGAGGACTAGCGGGCGCTCCTACAATGAGCAGTTCTTC.

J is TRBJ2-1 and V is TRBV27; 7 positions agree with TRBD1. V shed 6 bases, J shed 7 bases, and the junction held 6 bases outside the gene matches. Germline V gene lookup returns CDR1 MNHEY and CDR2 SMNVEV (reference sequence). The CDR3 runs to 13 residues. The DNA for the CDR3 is TGTGCCAGCAGCAGGGACAGTACGAATGAGCAGTTCTTC. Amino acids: CASSRDSTNEQFF.

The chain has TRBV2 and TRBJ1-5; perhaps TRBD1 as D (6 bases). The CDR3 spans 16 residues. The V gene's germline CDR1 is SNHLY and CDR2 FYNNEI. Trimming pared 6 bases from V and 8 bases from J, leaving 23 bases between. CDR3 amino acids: CASRPEGGVPREPQHF. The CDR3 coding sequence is TGTGCCAGCAGACCAGAGGGGGGGGTCCCTCGGGAGCCCCAGCATTTT.

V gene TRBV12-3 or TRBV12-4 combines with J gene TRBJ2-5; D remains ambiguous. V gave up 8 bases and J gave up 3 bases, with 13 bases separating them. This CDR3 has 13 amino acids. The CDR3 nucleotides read TGTGCCAGCGCATGGGAACTGGAAGAGACCCAGTACTTC. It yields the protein CASAWELEETQYF.

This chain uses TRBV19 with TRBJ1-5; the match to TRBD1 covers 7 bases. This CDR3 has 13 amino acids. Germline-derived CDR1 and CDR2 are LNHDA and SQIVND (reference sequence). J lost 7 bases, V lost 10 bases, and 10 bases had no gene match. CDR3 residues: CAIGQGENQPQHF. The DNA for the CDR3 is TGTGCCATTGGTCAGGGGGAGAACCAGCCCCAGCATTTT.

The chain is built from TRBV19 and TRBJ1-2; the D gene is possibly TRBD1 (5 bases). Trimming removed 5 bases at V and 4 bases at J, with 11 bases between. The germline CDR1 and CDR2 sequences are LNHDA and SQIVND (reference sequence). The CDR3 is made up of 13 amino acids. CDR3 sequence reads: CASSGGITYGYTF. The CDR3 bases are TGTGCCAGTAGTGGGGGGATAACCTATGGCTACACCTTC. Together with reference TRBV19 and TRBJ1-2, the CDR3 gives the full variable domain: DGGITQSPKYLFRKEGQNVTLSCEQNLNHDAMYWYRQDPGQGLRLIYYSQIVNDFQKGDIAEGYSVSREKKESFPLTVTSAQKNPTAFYLCASSGGITYGYTFGSGTRLTVV.

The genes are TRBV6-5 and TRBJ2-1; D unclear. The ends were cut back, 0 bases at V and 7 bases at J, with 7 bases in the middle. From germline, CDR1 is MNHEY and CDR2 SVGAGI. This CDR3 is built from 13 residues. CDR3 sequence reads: CASSYSTWNEQFF. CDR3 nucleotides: TGTGCCAGCAGTTACTCGACGTGGAATGAGCAGTTCTTC.

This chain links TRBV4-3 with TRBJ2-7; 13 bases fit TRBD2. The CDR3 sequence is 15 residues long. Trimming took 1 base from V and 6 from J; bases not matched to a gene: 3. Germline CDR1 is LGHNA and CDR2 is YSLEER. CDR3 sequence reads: CASSQGGLAGSEQYF. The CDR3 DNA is TGCGCCAGCAGCCAAGGGGGACTAGCGGGGTCCGAGCAGTACTTC.

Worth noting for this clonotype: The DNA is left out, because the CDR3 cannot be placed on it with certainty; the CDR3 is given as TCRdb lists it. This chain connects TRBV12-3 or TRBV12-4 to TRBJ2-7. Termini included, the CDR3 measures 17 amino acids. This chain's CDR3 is CASSSSLVGGSSYEQYF.

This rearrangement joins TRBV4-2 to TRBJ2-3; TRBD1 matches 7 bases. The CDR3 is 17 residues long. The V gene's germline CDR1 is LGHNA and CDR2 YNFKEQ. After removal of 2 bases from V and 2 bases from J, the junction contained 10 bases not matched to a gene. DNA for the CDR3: TGTGCCAGCAGCCAATACTCAGACAGGGCTTACACAGATACGCAGTATTTT. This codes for CASSQYSDRAYTDTQYF.